Listed below are T cell receptor beta chains from one sample, sequenced in a study of PD-1 blockade in classical Hodgkin lymphoma. Sequencing used immunoSEQ multiplex PCR; TCRdb keeps in-frame clones, though not all of them. Altogether some 21,000 clones are present, around three quarters being singletons, with the ten largest covering roughly a sixth. Sequences were derived from peripheral blood mononuclear cells (PBMCs), sampled before the second cycle of nivolumab. These receptors all stem from a human donor with classical Hodgkin lymphoma. Both conserved end residues are trimmed from each CDR3.

TRBJ2-3,TRBV2,ASTLIGASGSTDTQY
TRBJ1-2,TRBV6-9,ASSETGAYGYT
TRBJ1-1,TRBV19,ASSRRGDRVNTEAF
TRBJ2-1,TRBV5-4,ASSLGLNEQF
TRBJ2-7,TRBV11-2,ASSLDWYRVDAYEQY
TRBJ1-4,TRBV7-2,ASSLVSTVREKLF
TRBJ2-7,TRBV7-2,ASSRWGDSYEQY
TRBJ2-2,TRBV10-2,ASSGLAGTDGELF
TRBJ1-4,TRBV7-9,ASSLEGRPNEKLF
TRBJ1-2,TRBV5-4,ASSLAPGVNYGYT
TRBJ2-5,TRBV10-3,AIREGAEETQY
TRBJ2-7,TRBV7-2,ASSLMAGPLYEQY
TRBJ2-7,TRBV6-5,ASSYGTSGSSYEQY
TRBJ1-2,TRBV6-6,ASSPPGQSYGYT
TRBJ1-2,TRBV10-2,ASSDPGGMGGYT
TRBJ1-2,TRBV7-9,ASSSQESYGYT
TRBJ1-5,TRBV6-5,ASSYLLNQPQH
TRBJ2-1,TRBV5-5,ASSQEGGTSFPYNEQF
TRBJ1-1,TRBV10-2,ASTRQGSGTEAF
TRBJ1-3,TRBV30,AWSWGADSGNTIY
TRBJ1-4,TRBV29-1,SVRTQGATNEKLF
TRBJ2-5,TRBV6-1,ASSVNRGQETQY
TRBJ2-1,TRBV28,ASGGAGLAGDRYNEQF
TRBJ1-6,TRBV11-1,ASSYVPGLVNSPLH
TRBJ1-1,TRBV9,ASSVDMNTEAF
TRBJ1-1,TRBV6-5,ASSYQGFNTEAF
TRBJ1-1,TRBV6-5,ASSSSRGLGTEAF
TRBJ2-2,TRBV6-4,ASSDLNRGTGELF
TRBJ1-4,TRBV6-6,ASSPSMSVDEKLF
TRBJ1-5,TRBV6-4,ASSTGADEPQH
TRBJ2-7,TRBV19,ASSIDKGQAYEQY
TRBJ2-5,TRBV5-1,ASSRTGSQETQY
TRBJ1-3,TRBV5-5,ASSLPGSSGNTIY
TRBJ2-1,TRBV11-2,ASSWGGTALLYNEQF
TRBJ1-1,TRBV5-1,ASSLASMNTEAF
TRBJ2-7,TRBV7-6,ASSDWDGSYEQY
TRBJ2-3,TRBV5-1,ASSLGVSGGQTSQY
TRBJ1-2,TRBV4-3,ASSQARTGGYGYT
TRBJ2-2,TRBV5-1,ASSPGGSNGELF
TRBJ2-5,TRBV11-2,ASSLGVSLDGQETQY
TRBJ2-1,TRBV4-1,ASGQGLAGGLGNEQF
TRBJ1-2,TRBV7-9,ASGSGTGVNYGYT
TRBJ1-4,TRBV5-5,ASSPWTAGEKLF
TRBJ2-7,TRBV29-1,SVRSSLPSYEQY
TRBJ2-5,TRBV21-1,ASRFDRVVLETQY
TRBJ1-2,TRBV19,ASSIAYYGYT
TRBJ1-4,TRBV28,ASSFVTGSAEKLF
TRBJ1-6,TRBV5-1,ASSSLTGQGSPLH
TRBJ1-1,TRBV27,ASSIIQGINTEAF
TRBJ2-3,TRBV5-6,ASSLVTDHTDTQY
TRBJ2-4,TRBV2,ASSVRQGRNIQY
TRBJ2-1,TRBV6-1,ASNSGTGGGEQF
TRBJ2-7,TRBV6-5,ASSYSSPGFAYEQY
TRBJ1-5,TRBV30,AWSVGGSNQPQH
TRBJ1-2,TRBV28,ASSSQTSTYYGYT
TRBJ1-2,TRBV4-3,ASSQEARGSGYT
TRBJ1-4,TRBV7-2,ASSPWGSGWGKLF
TRBJ1-2,TRBV7-8,ASSLEGQGRGYT
TRBJ2-3,TRBV2,ASSEGSFFGTDTQY